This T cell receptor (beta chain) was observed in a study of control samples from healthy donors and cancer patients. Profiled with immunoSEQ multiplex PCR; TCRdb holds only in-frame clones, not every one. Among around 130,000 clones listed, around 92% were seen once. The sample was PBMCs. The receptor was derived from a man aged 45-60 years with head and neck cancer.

CDR3 sequence (DNA): TGTGCCAGCTCGACGCCTTCAGGGAACACTGAAGCTTTCTTT. Translated: CASSTPSGNTEAFF. The chain has TRBV28 and TRBJ1-1; D is undetermined. The CDR3 is 14 residues long. V was pared by 8 bases and J by 1 base, with 14 bases between. Germline values: CDR1 MDHEN, CDR2 SYDVKM. The full variable domain, its missing parts supplied by reference TRBV28 and TRBJ1-1, is DVKVTQSSRYLVKRTGEKVFLECVQDMDHENMFWYRQDPGLGLRLIYFSYDVKMKEKGDIPEGYSVSREKKERFSLILESASTNQTSMYLCASSTPSGNTEAFFGQGTRLTVV.